The subject of this entry is one T cell receptor beta chain. The antigen remains unidentified. Only in-frame clones appear in the TCRdb table, and some are missing; sequencing was by immunoSEQ multiplex PCR. The sample has under 45,000 clones, roughly 90% seen once. V was shortened by 4 bases and J by 0 bases, with 11 bases between the two germline ends. Germline CDR1 and CDR2: SGDLS and YYNGEE. The CDR3 is made up of 15 amino acids. The data are from a study of T cells in tuberculosis. Across the study: CD1B tetramers identified T cells specific for mycobacterial lipid GMM.

General study findings and limits: Shorter CDR3-alpha in active tuberculosis partly drove smaller distances. Active tuberculosis TCR-alpha repertoires lay closer to GMM-specific TCRs than IGRA-negative controls, suggesting clonal expansion. A GMM-specific repertoire classifier reached around 85% accuracy, AUROC over 0.85.

Regarding time point: new active TB diagnosis, blood taken before or within 7 days of starting treatment. The J gene is TRBJ2-1, the V gene TRBV9, with a tentative D call TRBD1 (5 bases). Sample: PBMCs, taken at tuberculosis diagnosis. The sequence was obtained from an adult with tuberculosis. CDR3 DNA sequence: TGTGCCAGCAGCCCTACAGGTTTCTCCTACAATGAGCAGTTCTTC. It yields the protein CASSPTGFSYNEQFF.